These 12 T cell receptor beta chains originate from one sample sequenced in a study of regulatory T cells in long-lasting Graves disease. Assembly of TCR beta libraries relied on iRepertoire HTBI primers together with Arm-PCR of CDR3 regions. TCRdb redid the calling of the multiplex PCR reads with MiXCR, one entry per CDR3 protein. Of 250,000 to 300,000 distinct CDR3 sequences listed, approximately 20% were seen once; the top ten hold 56%. The time point: persistent/refractory GD, antithyroid drugs over 5 years with positive TRAb. Following extraction of RNA from PBMCs, that RNA was used to make the TCR library. The specimen comprised peripheral blood mononuclear cells (PBMCs), sampled when the disease was refractory, from a patient treated with antithyroid drugs. These receptors originate from a female donor with Graves disease.

In its sample, this clonotype was seen many times. The V gene is TRBV7-9, the J gene TRBJ2-5; TRBD2 aligns across 10 bases. V was clipped by 1 base and J by 5 bases; unmatched bases: 13. The CDR3 spans 18 residues. Germline V gene lookup returns CDR1 SEHNR and CDR2 FQNEAQ (reference sequence). CDR3 nucleotides: TGTGCCAGCAGCTTAGTTGAAGCTAGCGGGAGAGATTTGGAGACCCAGTACTTC. Encoded protein: CASSLVEASGRDLETQYF. Combining the CDR3 with reference TRBV7-9 and TRBJ2-5 gives the whole variable domain DTGVSQNPRHKITKRGQNVTFRCDPISEHNRLYWYRQTLGQGPEFLTYFQNEAQLEKSRLLSDRFSAERPKGSFSTLEIQRTEQGDSAMYLCASSLVEASGRDLETQYFGPGTRLLVL.

This clonotype turned up a few times. V gene TRBV28 combines with J gene TRBJ2-2; D is unclear. CDR1 MDHEN and CDR2 SYDVKM come from the germline V gene. V was shortened by 8 bases and J by 6 bases, with 4 bases between the two germline ends. This CDR3 spans 10 amino acids. CDR3 protein: CASSSGELFF. The CDR3 DNA reads as TGTGCCAGCTCCTCCGGGGAGCTGTTTTTT.

This clonotype was counted between two and nine times. J is TRBJ1-1 and V is TRBV5-1; D call uncertain. Germline V gene data show CDR1 as SGHRS and CDR2 as YFSETQ. The CDR3 extends over 17 amino acids. The V and J ends lost 4 bases and 5 bases respectively, with 24 bases between them. The CDR3 DNA sequence: TGCGCCAGCAGCCCGGAGGGTGTGGGGAAAACGTCAACTGAAGCTTTCTTT. This codes for CASSPEGVGKTSTEAFF.

Note on this clonotype: This is likely an artifact of a read error, given a far larger clone one base away. This sequence joins TRBV9 and TRBJ2-5, with D hard to call. The germline V and J ends were trimmed by 6 bases and 3 bases, with 21 bases remaining between them. CDR1 and CDR2 (germline): SGDLS, YYNGEE. The CDR3 extends over 16 amino acids. The CDR3 bases are TGTGCCAGCAACTTAGAGGCGGTCCTAGGGAAAGAGACCCAGTACTTC. It is translated as CASNLEAVLGKETQYF.

This clonotype was counted many times. V gene TRBV7-2 combines with J gene TRBJ1-2; D may be TRBD1 (5 bases). CDR1 and CDR2 (germline): SGHTA, FQGNSA. The CDR3 consists of 13 residues. Deletions cut 5 bases from V and 8 bases from J, with 15 bases between. CDR3 in DNA: TGTGCCAGCAGCCTGGGCCAGGGCGAAGGCTACACCTTC. It is translated as CASSLGQGEGYTF. The whole variable domain, remainder taken from reference TRBV7-2 and TRBJ1-2, is GAGVSQSPSNKVTEKGKDVELRCDPISGHTALYWYRQSLGQGLEFLIYFQGNSAPDKSGLPSDRFSAERTGGSVSTLTIQRTQQEDSAVYLCASSLGQGEGYTFGSGTRLTVV.

This chain joins TRBV12-5 and TRBJ2-1; no clear D gene. In germline, CDR1 is LGHNT, CDR2 FRNRAP. V was trimmed by 4 bases and J by 7 bases, leaving 8 bases between them. This CDR3 contains 12 residues. CDR3 DNA sequence: TGTGCTAGTGGTTGGGGAAATAATGAGCAGTTCTTC. Residues: CASGWGNNEQFF.

This clonotype came up a few times. One end of the junction is discordant with germline, which a read error may explain. Here the CDR3 reads CASSFLREGVETQYF. The CDR3 nucleotides read TGTGCTAGCAGCTTTCTGCGGGAGGGCGTGGAGACCCAGTACTTC. This chain links TRBV7-7 with TRBJ2-5; 9 nucleotides align to TRBD2. CDR3 length: 15 residues. Germline V gives CDR1 SSHAT, CDR2 FNYEAQ (reference sequence).

Only a few counts were recorded for this clonotype. The chain has TRBV7-2 and TRBJ2-5, with D unresolved. Germline V lookup: CDR1 SGHTA, CDR2 FQGNSA. Trimming cost V 3 bases and J 1 base, with 12 bases left between them. This CDR3 contains 15 residues. CDR3 region: CASSLRPLSQETQYF. In DNA, the CDR3 is TGTGCCAGCAGCTTGCGGCCCCTATCCCAAGAGACCCAGTACTTC.

This clonotype was observed a handful of times. The chain recombines TRBV7-9 with TRBJ2-5; D perhaps matches TRBD2 (5 bases). Trimming pared 4 bases from V and 2 bases from J, leaving 26 bases between. CDR3 size: 19 residues. The germline CDR1 and CDR2 sequences are SEHNR and FQNEAQ (reference sequence). For the CDR3, the DNA is TGTGCCAGCAGCTACCCCCGGGGTGAGGGCTTGGTGCTTCAAGAGACCCAGTACTTC. It yields the protein CASSYPRGEGLVLQETQYF.

This clonotype was counted a few times. V is TRBV15 and J is TRBJ1-5; D is uncertain. Trimming removed 0 bases at V and 2 bases at J, with 8 bases between. CDR1 and CDR2 (germline): LNHNV, YYDKDF (reference sequence). The CDR3 contains 15 residues. Here the CDR3 DNA reads TGTGCCACCAGCAGAGATGCGAACGGCAATCAGCCCCAGCATTTT. This gives the protein CATSRDANGNQPQHF.

The chain is built from TRBV20-1 and TRBJ2-3, with no clear D. Germline CDR1 reads DFQATT; CDR2 reads SNEGSKA (reference sequence). This CDR3 is 14 amino acids long. The V end lost 0 bases, the J end lost 4 bases, and 11 bases lay between the germline ends. The CDR3 sequence: CSARDGWDPDTQYF. As DNA, the CDR3 is TGCAGTGCTAGAGATGGGTGGGATCCAGATACGCAGTATTTT.

In its sample, this clonotype was seen a few times. J is TRBJ2-5 and V is TRBV11-2; D call uncertain. The CDR3 contains 14 residues. The V gene lost 3 bases and the J gene lost 1 base, with 9 bases spanning the gap. The germline V gene has CDR1 SGHAT and CDR2 FQNNGV. The CDR3 bases are TGTGCCAGCAGCTTTTCGTGGATCCAAGAGACCCAGTACTTC. This encodes CASSFSWIQETQYF.